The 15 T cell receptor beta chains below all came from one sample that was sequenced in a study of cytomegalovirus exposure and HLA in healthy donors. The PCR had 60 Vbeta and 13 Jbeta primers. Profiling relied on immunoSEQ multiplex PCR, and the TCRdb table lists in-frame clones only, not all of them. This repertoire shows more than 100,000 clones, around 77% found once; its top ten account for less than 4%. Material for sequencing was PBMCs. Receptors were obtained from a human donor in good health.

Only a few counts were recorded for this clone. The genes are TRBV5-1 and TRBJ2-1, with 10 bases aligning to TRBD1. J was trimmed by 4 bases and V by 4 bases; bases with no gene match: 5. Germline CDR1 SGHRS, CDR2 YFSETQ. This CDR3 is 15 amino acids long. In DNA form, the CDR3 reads TGCGCCAGCAGCGCGGACAGGGGGAGGTACAATGAGCAGTTCTTC. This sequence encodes CASSADRGRYNEQFF.

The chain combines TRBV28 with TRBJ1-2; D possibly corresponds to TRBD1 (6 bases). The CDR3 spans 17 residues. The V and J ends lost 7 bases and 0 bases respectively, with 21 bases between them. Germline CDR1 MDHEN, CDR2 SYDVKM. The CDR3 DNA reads TGTGCCAGCACCCACCCCTGGGGGCCGGCTTCTAACTATGGCTACACCTTC. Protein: CASTHPWGPASNYGYTF.

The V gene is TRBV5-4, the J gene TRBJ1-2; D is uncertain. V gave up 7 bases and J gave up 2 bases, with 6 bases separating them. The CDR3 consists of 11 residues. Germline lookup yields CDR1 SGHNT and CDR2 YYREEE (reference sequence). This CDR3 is CASGINYGYTF. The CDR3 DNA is TGTGCCAGCGGCATAAACTATGGCTACACCTTC. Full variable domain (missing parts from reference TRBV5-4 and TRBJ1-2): ETGVTQSPTHLIKTRGQQVTLRCSSQSGHNTVSWYQQALGQGPQFIFQYYREEENGRGNFPPRFSGLQFPNYSSELNVNALELDDSALYLCASGINYGYTFGSGTRLTVV.

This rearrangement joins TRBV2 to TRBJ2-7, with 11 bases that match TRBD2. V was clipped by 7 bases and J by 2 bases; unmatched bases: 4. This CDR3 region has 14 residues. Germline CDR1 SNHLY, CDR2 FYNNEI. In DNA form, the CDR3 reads TGTGCCAGCATGGGGACTAGCGGCCCCTACGAGCAGTACTTC. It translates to CASMGTSGPYEQYF.

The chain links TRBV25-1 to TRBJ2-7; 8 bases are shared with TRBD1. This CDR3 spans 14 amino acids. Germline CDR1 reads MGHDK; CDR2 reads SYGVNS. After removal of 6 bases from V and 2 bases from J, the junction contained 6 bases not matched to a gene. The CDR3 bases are TGTGCCAGCAGACCCCAGGGGGCGGCCTACGAGCAGTACTTC. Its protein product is CASRPQGAAYEQYF.

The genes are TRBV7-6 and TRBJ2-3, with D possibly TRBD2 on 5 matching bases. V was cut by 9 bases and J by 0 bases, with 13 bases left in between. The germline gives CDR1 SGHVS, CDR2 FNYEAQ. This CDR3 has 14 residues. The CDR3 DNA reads TGTGCCAGTTCACGGGGAGCTAGCACAGATACGCAGTATTTT. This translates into CASSRGASTDTQYF.

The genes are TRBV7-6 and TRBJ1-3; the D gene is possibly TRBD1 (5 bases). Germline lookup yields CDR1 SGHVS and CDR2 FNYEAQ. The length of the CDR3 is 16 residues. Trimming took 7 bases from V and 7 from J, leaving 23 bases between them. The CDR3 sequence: CASTPGVPTNRNTIYF. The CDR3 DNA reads TGTGCCAGCACCCCTGGGGTGCCCACCAACAGGAACACCATATATTTT.

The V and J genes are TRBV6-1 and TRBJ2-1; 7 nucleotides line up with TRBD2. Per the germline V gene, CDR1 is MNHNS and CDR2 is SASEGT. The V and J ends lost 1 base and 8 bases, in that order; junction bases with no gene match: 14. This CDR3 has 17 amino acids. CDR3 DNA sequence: TGTGCCAGCAGTGAAGATTATAGGACTAGTCTTCATGATGAGCAGTTCTTC. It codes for CASSEDYRTSLHDEQFF.

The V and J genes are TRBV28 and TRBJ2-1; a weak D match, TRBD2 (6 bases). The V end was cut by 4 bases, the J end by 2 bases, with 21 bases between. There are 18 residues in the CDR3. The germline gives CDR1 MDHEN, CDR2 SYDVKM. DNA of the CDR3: TGTGCCAGCAGTTATACCCCGGGAGTTAGCGTTACCTACAATGAGCAGTTCTTC. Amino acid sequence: CASSYTPGVSVTYNEQFF.

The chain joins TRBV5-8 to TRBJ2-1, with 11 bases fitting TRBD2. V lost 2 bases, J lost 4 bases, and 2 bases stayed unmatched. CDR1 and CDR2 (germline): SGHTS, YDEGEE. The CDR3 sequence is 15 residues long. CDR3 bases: TGTGCCAGCAGCTTAGGACTAGCGGGTTACAATGAGCAGTTCTTC. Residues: CASSLGLAGYNEQFF.

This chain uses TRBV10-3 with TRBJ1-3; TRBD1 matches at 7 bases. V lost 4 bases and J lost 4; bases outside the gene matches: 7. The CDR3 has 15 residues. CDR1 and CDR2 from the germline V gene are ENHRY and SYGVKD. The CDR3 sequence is CAISGQTGIGNTIYF. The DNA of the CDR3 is TGTGCCATCAGTGGTCAGACAGGGATCGGAAACACCATATATTTT.

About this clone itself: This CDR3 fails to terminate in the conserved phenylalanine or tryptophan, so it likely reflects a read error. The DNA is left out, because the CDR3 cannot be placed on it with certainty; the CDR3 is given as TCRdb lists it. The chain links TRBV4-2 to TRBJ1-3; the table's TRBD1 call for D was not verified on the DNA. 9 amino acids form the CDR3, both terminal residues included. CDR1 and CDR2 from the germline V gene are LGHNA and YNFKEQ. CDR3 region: CASSQDRGL.

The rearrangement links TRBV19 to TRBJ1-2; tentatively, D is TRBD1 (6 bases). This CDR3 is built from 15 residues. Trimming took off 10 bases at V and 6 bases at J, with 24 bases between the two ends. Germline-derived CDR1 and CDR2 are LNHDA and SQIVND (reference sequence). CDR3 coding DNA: TGTGCCACTCTCCCCCTCGGGGGGCAGTATAATGGCTACACCTTC. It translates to CATLPLGGQYNGYTF.

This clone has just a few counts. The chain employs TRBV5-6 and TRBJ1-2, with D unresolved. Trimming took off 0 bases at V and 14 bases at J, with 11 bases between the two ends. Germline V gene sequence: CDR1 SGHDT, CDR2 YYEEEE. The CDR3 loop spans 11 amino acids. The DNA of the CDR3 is TGTGCCAGCAGCTTGGTGACGGAGTGGACCTTC. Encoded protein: CASSLVTEWTF.

DNA of the CDR3: TGTGCCAGCAGCGTAGAGAGGGACAGTTCGGAGCAGTACTTC. Protein product: CASSVERDSSEQYF. The rearrangement joins TRBV9 to TRBJ2-5; 7 bases line up with TRBD1. The junction had 10 bases not matched to a gene; V was cut back by 0 bases and J by 11 bases. The germline CDR1 and CDR2 sequences are SGDLS and YYNGEE. The CDR3 sequence is 14 residues long.